This entry lists 3 T cell receptor beta chains sequenced from one sample in a study of cytomegalovirus exposure and HLA in healthy donors (dated by TCRdb to 2015 to 2018). Library preparation employed the immunoSEQ multiplex PCR assay. For the multiplex PCR, a mixture combining 60 forward primers for TCR Vbeta segments and 13 reverse primers for TCR Jbeta segments was used. TCRdb carries this immuneACCESS record with in-frame sequences only. Its versions omit some clonotypes, under half of them owing to an unresolved V gene in the studies checked, with the rest unexplained. Across this sample there are roughly 100,000 clones, with 65% to 90% seen only once. The ten largest clones take up about 1.5% of the sample. The sequenced sample consisted of PBMCs. The receptors were sampled from a man aged 45-60 years in good health and CMV-seronegative.

V and J are TRBV30 and TRBJ2-5; TRBD2 might be the D (6 bases). The CDR3 has 15 amino acids. From germline, CDR1 is GTSNPN and CDR2 SVGIG (reference sequence). V was pared by 2 bases and J by 5 bases, with 18 bases between. The CDR3 DNA reads TGTGCCTGGAGTCGCGGTGTAGCGGCCGGGGAGACCCAGTACTTC. It yields the protein CAWSRGVAAGETQYF. Full variable domain (rest looked up from reference TRBV30 and TRBJ2-5): SQTIHQWPATLVQPVGSPLSLECTVEGTSNPNLYWYRQAAGRGLQLLFYSVGIGQISSEVPQNLSASRPQDRQFILSSKKLLLSDSGFYLCAWSRGVAAGETQYFGPGTRLLVL.

This chain links TRBV29-1 with TRBJ1-3; the match to TRBD1 covers 7 bases. Germline CDR1 and CDR2: SQVTM and ANQGSEA. Germline trimming cut 3 bases from V and 12 bases from J; bases unmatched to any gene: 8. The CDR3 contains 12 residues. The CDR3 reads CSVESRDRSIYF. In DNA, the CDR3 is TGCAGCGTTGAGTCCCGGGACAGAAGCATATATTTT.

This chain connects TRBV27 to TRBJ1-2, with TRBD1 matching over 7 bases. The CDR3 has 14 amino acids. Germline lookup yields CDR1 MNHEY and CDR2 SMNVEV (reference sequence). V lost 1 base and J lost 8; bases outside the gene matches: 7. The DNA for the CDR3 is TGTGCCAGCAGTTTATATAATACAGGGGTCGGCTACACCTTC. As protein: CASSLYNTGVGYTF.